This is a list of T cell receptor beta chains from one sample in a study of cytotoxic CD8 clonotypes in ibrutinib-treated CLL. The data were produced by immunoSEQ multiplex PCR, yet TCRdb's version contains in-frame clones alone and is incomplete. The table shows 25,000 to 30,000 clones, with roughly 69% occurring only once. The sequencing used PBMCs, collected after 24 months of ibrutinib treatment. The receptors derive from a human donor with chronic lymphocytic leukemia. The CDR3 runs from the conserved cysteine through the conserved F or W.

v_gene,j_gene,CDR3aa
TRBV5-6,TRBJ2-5,CASRQGVKETQYF
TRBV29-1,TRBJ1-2,CSVPRPGQGGNYGYTF
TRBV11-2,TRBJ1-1,CASSLTEVPEAFF
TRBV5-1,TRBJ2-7,CASRGEVPHEQYF
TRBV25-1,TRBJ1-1,CASRGPGQGASEAFF
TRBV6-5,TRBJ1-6,CASSYSGSNSPLHF
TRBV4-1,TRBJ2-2,CASSQAASTGRRTGELFF
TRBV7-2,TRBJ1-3,CASSAGQASSGNTIYF
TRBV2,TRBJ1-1,CASSEADEAFF
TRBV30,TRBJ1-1,CAWSVALNTEAFF
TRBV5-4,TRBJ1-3,CASSTGQGTGNTIYF
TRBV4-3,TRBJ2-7,CASSQDRTGTYEQYF
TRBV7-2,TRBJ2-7,CASSLVPWGTIPYEQYF
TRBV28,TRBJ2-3,CASTSGGKRTDTQYF
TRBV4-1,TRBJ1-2,CASSRRDLYGYTF
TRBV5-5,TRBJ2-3,CASSPPSGGAWGGIIDTQYF
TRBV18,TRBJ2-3,CASSSGQPTQYF
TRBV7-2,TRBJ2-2,CASSFQSGGNTGELFF
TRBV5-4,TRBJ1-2,CASRDRANYGYTF
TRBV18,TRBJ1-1,CASSPPAGAGAFF
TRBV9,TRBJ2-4,CASSTRQDAKNIQYF
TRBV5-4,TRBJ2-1,CASKGSGDSYNEQFF
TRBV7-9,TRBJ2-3,CASSPRDTQYF
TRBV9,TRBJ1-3,CASSRSGDRVGNTIYF
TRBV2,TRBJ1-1,CASHDRGRGLNTEAFF
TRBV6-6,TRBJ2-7,CATRGTGFYYEQYF
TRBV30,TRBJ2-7,CAWSVQNEQYF
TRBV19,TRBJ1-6,CATRIGDSPLHF
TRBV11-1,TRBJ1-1,CASSPSTVTEAFF
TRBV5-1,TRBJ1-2,CASSLQGSYGYTF
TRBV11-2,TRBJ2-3,CASSFSSGSTDTQYF
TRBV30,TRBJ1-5,CAWSPGHLSNQPQHF
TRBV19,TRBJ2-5,CASSIDRRHGETQYF
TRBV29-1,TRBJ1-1,CSVVSGFSTEAFF
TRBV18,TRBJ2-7,CASSPGQSSYEQYF
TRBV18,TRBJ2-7,CASSAGQGARDEQYF
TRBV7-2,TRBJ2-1,CASIGFAGGERVNEQFF
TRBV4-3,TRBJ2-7,CASSHGQGRYEQYF
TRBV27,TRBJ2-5,CASKPHQETQYF
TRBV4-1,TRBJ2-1,CASSHEGQFDIRSYNEQFF
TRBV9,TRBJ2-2,CASSVLPGTTNTGELFF
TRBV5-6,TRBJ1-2,CASSSGGIGGYGYTF
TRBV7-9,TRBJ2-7,CASSPSGGLFYEQYF
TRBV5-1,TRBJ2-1,CASSLDSGTYNEQFF
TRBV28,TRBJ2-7,CASSLVASGPNYEQYF
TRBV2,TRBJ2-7,CASLRGGMSYEQYF
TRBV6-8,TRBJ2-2,CASSYDSEGTGELFF
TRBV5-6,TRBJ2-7,CASSLDYRASYEQYF
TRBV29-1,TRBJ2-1,CSVVQSTVEQFF
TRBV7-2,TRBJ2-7,CASSLRLAGTYEQYF
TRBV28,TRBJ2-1,CATTQGNEQFF
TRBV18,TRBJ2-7,CASSPLGSLYEQYF
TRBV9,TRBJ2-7,CASSVVPGSYEQYF
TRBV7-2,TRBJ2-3,CASSHRQGTDTQYF
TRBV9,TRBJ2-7,CASSVGLATYEQYF
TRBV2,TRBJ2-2,CASRGLGLGTGELFF
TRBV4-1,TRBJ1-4,CASSLGANEKLFF